These 30 T cell receptor beta chains share one sample of origin, sequenced in a study of T cells in Graves' hyperthyroidism and ophthalmopathy. It was RNA transcripts that yielded the amplified TCR beta CDR3 regions. TCR CDR3 regions were first amplified by RT-PCR with HTBI primers. MiXCR, applied by TCRdb to the multiplex PCR reads, yields one record per CDR3 protein. Found here are about 280,000 distinct CDR3 sequences, 25% of them singletons; the top ten hold 20% to 30%. The sequenced material came from blood. These receptors were taken from a man aged 35 to 55 with Graves' hyperthyroidism that later progressed to Graves' ophthalmopathy.

This clonotype was seen at least ten times. Since a much larger clone is just one base distant, this may be a read error. V usage is TRBV20-1 and J usage is TRBJ1-1; D gene uncertain. Trimming removed 1 base at V and 2 bases at J, with 5 bases between. The CDR3 extends over 12 amino acids. CDR1 and CDR2 from the germline V gene are DFQATT and SNEGSKA (reference sequence). CDR3 nucleotides: TGCAGTGCTAGAGCCAGAAACACTGAAGCTTTCTTT. Residues: CSARARNTEAFF.

This clonotype was counted many times. The chain joins TRBV18 to TRBJ2-4; no definite D call. The CDR3 extends over 14 amino acids. The germline V gene encodes CDR1 KGHSH and CDR2 LQKENI. The V end lost 2 bases, the J end lost 0 bases, and 5 bases lay between the germline ends. CDR3 sequence: CASSPREAKNIQYF. CDR3 coding DNA: TGTGCCAGCTCACCAAGGGAAGCCAAAAACATTCAGTACTTC.

The chain has TRBV12-3 or TRBV12-4 and TRBJ2-7; D might be TRBD1 (6 bases). Trimming removed 5 bases at V and 6 bases at J, with 14 bases between. The CDR3 contains 13 residues. In DNA, the CDR3 is TGTGCCAGCAGTCGTGGTCAGGGGTCCGAGCAGTACTTC. Protein product: CASSRGQGSEQYF.

This clonotype was recorded many times. The chain couples TRBV28 to TRBJ1-1; TRBD1 might be the D (6 bases). V lost 5 bases, J lost 1 base, and 11 bases lay in between. The germline V gene encodes CDR1 MDHEN and CDR2 SYDVKM. The CDR3 consists of 14 residues. The CDR3 reads CASSEPGQNTEAFF. In DNA form, the CDR3 reads TGTGCCAGCAGTGAGCCGGGACAGAACACTGAAGCTTTCTTT.

This clonotype showed up many times. The chain carries TRBV24-1 and TRBJ2-2, with 7 bases that match TRBD2. J lost 0 bases, V lost 6 bases, and 6 bases had no gene match. This CDR3 is built from 16 residues. Looked up from germline, CDR1 is KGHDR and CDR2 is SFDVKD. CDR3 bases: TGTGCCACCAGTCTCTCCCTAGCGGCGAACACCGGGGAGCTGTTTTTT. Translating it yields CATSLSLAANTGELFF.

This clonotype came up many times. J is TRBJ2-7 and V is TRBV7-9, with unresolved D. Trimming stripped 3 bases from V and 7 bases from J, with 13 bases between. The CDR3 has 13 amino acids. In germline, CDR1 is SEHNR, CDR2 FQNEAQ (reference sequence). The CDR3 protein is CASSFSRLEEQYF. The CDR3, as DNA: TGTGCCAGCAGCTTTTCCAGGCTAGAGGAGCAGTACTTC. Filled out from reference TRBV7-9 and TRBJ2-7, the complete variable domain reads DTGVSQNPRHKITKRGQNVTFRCDPISEHNRLYWYRQTLGQGPEFLTYFQNEAQLEKSRLLSDRFSAERPKGSFSTLEIQRTEQGDSAMYLCASSFSRLEEQYFGPGTRLTVT.

This clonotype was observed at least ten times. This sequence joins TRBV12-3 or TRBV12-4 and TRBJ2-7; maybe TRBD1 (6 bases). With 2 bases removed from V and 1 base from J, the gap between germline ends came to 12 bases. This CDR3 has 15 residues. The CDR3 DNA is TGTGCCAGCAGTTTAAACGGCCAGGGGTCCTACGAGCAGTACTTC. Protein: CASSLNGQGSYEQYF.

This clonotype was detected ten times or more. V and J are TRBV7-9 and TRBJ1-2; no clear D. This CDR3 spans 13 amino acids. Trimming removed 0 bases at V and 4 bases at J, with 6 bases between. CDR1 is SEHNR and CDR2 is FQNEAQ in the germline V gene (reference sequence). The DNA for the CDR3 is TGTGCCAGCAGCTTAGCGACGAGCTATGGCTACACCTTC. Translated: CASSLATSYGYTF.

This clonotype was detected ten times or more. This chain links TRBV27 with TRBJ1-3; 8 positions match TRBD1. After removal of 6 bases from V and 4 bases from J, the junction contained 5 bases not matched to a gene. The CDR3 runs 14 residues. Germline lookup yields CDR1 MNHEY and CDR2 SMNVEV (reference sequence). CDR3 sequence (DNA): TGTGCCAGCAGGACAGGGGTGGGCGGAAACACCATATATTTT. This sequence encodes CASRTGVGGNTIYF.

The gene calls are TRBV6-1 and TRBJ2-5; D is undetermined. V lost 0 bases to trimming and J lost 2 bases, with 10 bases between them. Per the germline V gene, CDR1 is MNHNS and CDR2 is SASEGT. This CDR3 has 15 amino acids. The CDR3 DNA reads as TGTGCCAGCAGTGAAGCTCAGGCAGCTCAAGAGACCCAGTACTTC. Residues: CASSEAQAAQETQYF.

This clonotype was observed at least ten times. The CDR3 sequence: CSARGDLKQQYF. CDR3 DNA sequence: TGCAGTGCTAGAGGGGACCTTAAACAGCAGTACTTC. V usage is TRBV20-1 and J usage is TRBJ2-7; possibly TRBD1 or TRBD2 for D (5 bases each). Germline V gene lookup returns CDR1 DFQATT and CDR2 SNEGSKA (reference sequence). V dropped 1 base and J dropped 8 bases, with 12 bases sitting between them. The CDR3 consists of 12 residues.

The table lists this clonotype with many counts. The chain carries TRBV7-2 and TRBJ1-5, with D perhaps matching TRBD1 (6 bases). Germline V gene sequence: CDR1 SGHTA, CDR2 FQGNSA. This CDR3 has 12 amino acids. The germline V and J ends were trimmed by 7 bases and 5 bases, with 9 bases remaining between them. The CDR3 loop is CASKQGDQPQHF. The CDR3 DNA reads TGTGCCAGCAAACAGGGTGATCAGCCCCAGCATTTT. The full variable domain, with the rest looked up from reference TRBV7-2 and TRBJ1-5, is GAGVSQSPSNKVTEKGKDVELRCDPISGHTALYWYRQSLGQGLEFLIYFQGNSAPDKSGLPSDRFSAERTGGSVSTLTIQRTQQEDSAVYLCASKQGDQPQHFGDGTRLSIL.

The chain uses TRBV20-1 and TRBJ2-5; TRBD2 matches 10 bases. The CDR3 contains 17 residues. V shed 0 bases, J shed 1 base, and the junction held 8 bases outside the gene matches. Per germline, CDR1 DFQATT and CDR2 SNEGSKA (reference sequence). This CDR3 is CSARDVVAGGTQETQYF. The CDR3 DNA reads TGCAGTGCTAGAGATGTGGTAGCGGGAGGAACCCAAGAGACCCAGTACTTC.

J is TRBJ1-1 and V is TRBV9, with a weak D call TRBD1 (6 bases). CDR1 and CDR2 from the germline V gene are SGDLS and YYNGEE. Between the trimmed V and J ends, which lost 0 bases and 1 base, there was a span of 13 bases. The CDR3 length is 16 residues. CDR3 residues: CASSVEGDPQNTEAFF. CDR3 nucleotide sequence: TGTGCCAGCAGCGTAGAGGGGGACCCCCAGAACACTGAAGCTTTCTTT.

Remarks on this clonotype: This could be a read error, since a much larger clone is one nucleotide away. The chain combines TRBV7-6 with TRBJ1-5; the D gene is possibly TRBD1 (6 bases). V was shortened by 5 bases and J by 0 bases, with 17 bases between the two germline ends. Germline lookup yields CDR1 SGHVS and CDR2 FNYEAQ. The CDR3 extends over 17 amino acids. DNA of the CDR3: TGTGCCAGCAGCCTTGGACGGGGGGCTTTTAGCAATCAGCCCCAGCATTTT. This codes for CASSLGRGAFSNQPQHF.

This clonotype was counted between two and nine times. V is TRBV30 and J is TRBJ1-1; D is undetermined. The CDR3 consists of 12 residues. Germline V lookup: CDR1 GTSNPN, CDR2 SVGIG (reference sequence). Trimming removed 4 bases from V and 4 bases from J, with 10 bases in between. CDR3 DNA: TGTGCCTGGAATCTCGGGAGCACTGAAGCTTTCTTT. Residues: CAWNLGSTEAFF.

This clonotype was observed at least ten times. The CDR3 region has the DNA TGCGCCAGCAGCGTTCCAACTAGCGGGAGCTACGAGCAGTACTTC. This sequence encodes CASSVPTSGSYEQYF. The chain is built from TRBV5-1 and TRBJ2-7; 11 bases are shared with TRBD2. CDR1 is SGHRS, CDR2 YFSETQ, per germline. V lost 4 bases, J lost 3 bases, and 6 bases stayed unmatched. The CDR3 is made up of 15 amino acids.

The V and J genes are TRBV19 and TRBJ1-5; 10 bases align to TRBD1. V shed 8 bases, J shed 2 bases, and the junction held 18 bases outside the gene matches. Germline V gene data show CDR1 as LNHDA and CDR2 as SQIVND (reference sequence). CDR3 size: 19 residues. CDR3 coding DNA: TGTGCCAGTCCAGAGGAGGGACAGGGGTCCTCTGTGGGCAATCAGCCCCAGCATTTT. This translates into CASPEEGQGSSVGNQPQHF.

There are many counts of this clonotype. The V and J genes are TRBV20-1 and TRBJ2-2; the match to TRBD2 covers 7 bases. CDR1 is DFQATT and CDR2 is SNEGSKA in the germline V gene (reference sequence). This CDR3 is 16 amino acids long. V shed 5 bases, J shed 4 bases, and the junction held 13 bases outside the gene matches. CDR3 nucleotide sequence: TGCAGTGCTGCTTCCCGGGAGGAGCGTGGCACCGGGGAGCTGTTTTTT. Its translation is CSAASREERGTGELFF.

The chain joins TRBV27 to TRBJ1-2; D uncertain. Germline assignment: CDR1 MNHEY and CDR2 SMNVEV (reference sequence). V dropped 4 bases and J dropped 1 base, with 16 bases sitting between them. The CDR3 loop spans 16 amino acids. CDR3 coding DNA: TGTGCCAGCAGTTCCCGCCGAGTGGGAAGTAACTATGGCTACACCTTC. The encoded protein is CASSSRRVGSNYGYTF.

This clonotype was counted at least ten times. The chain employs TRBV19 and TRBJ1-1; D unclear. This CDR3 has 14 amino acids. The germline V gene has CDR1 LNHDA and CDR2 SQIVND (reference sequence). Trimming took 6 bases from V and 1 from J, leaving 12 bases between them. The CDR3: CASSIPRQNTEAFF. CDR3 nucleotides: TGTGCCAGTAGCATCCCGAGGCAGAACACTGAAGCTTTCTTT.

This clonotype showed up just a few times. The chain combines TRBV12-3 or TRBV12-4 with TRBJ2-5, with 8 bases lining up with TRBD1. V was clipped by 6 bases and J by 1 base; unmatched bases: 10. There are 16 residues in the CDR3. The CDR3 is CASSYSGQGTQETQYF. CDR3 coding DNA: TGTGCCAGCAGCTACAGTGGACAGGGAACCCAAGAGACCCAGTACTTC.

There are many counts of this clonotype. A junction boundary mismatches the germline segment, possibly from a read error. The rearrangement uses TRBV28 and TRBJ2-7; either TRBD1 or TRBD2 may supply D (6 bases each). Germline-derived CDR1 and CDR2 are MDHEN and SYDVKM. The CDR3 is 12 amino acids. CDR3 bases: TGTGCCAGCAATTTAGGGGGGTACGAGCAGTACTTC. The encoded protein is CASNLGGYEQYF.

Ten or more counts support this clonotype. The rearrangement uses TRBV29-1 and TRBJ2-2; TRBD1 matches at 7 bases. The germline V gene has CDR1 SQVTM and CDR2 ANQGSEA. CDR3 length: 15 residues. Germline trimming cut 5 bases from V and 6 bases from J; bases unmatched to any gene: 12. CDR3 sequence (DNA): TGCAGCGTTTACGATCCGGGACAGATCCCCGGGGAGCTGTTTTTT. It is translated as CSVYDPGQIPGELFF.

V and J are TRBV6-2 or TRBV6-3 and TRBJ2-7; maybe TRBD1 (6 bases). With 7 bases removed from V and 2 bases from J, the gap between germline ends came to 9 bases. From germline, CDR1 is MNHEY and CDR2 SVGEGT. The CDR3 runs to 12 residues. The CDR3 here is CASMGTTYEQYF. CDR3 nucleotide sequence: TGTGCCAGCATGGGGACAACCTACGAGCAGTACTTC.

The chain carries TRBV6-1 and TRBJ1-3, with unresolved D. Germline assignment: CDR1 MNHNS and CDR2 SASEGT. The CDR3 is 14 residues long. Trimming took off 6 bases at V and 0 bases at J, with 9 bases between the two ends. CDR3 loop: CASSLSYSGNTIYF. The CDR3 bases are TGTGCCAGCAGCCTTTCCTACTCTGGAAACACCATATATTTT.

Ten or more counts support this clonotype. This chain links TRBV2 with TRBJ2-7; D may be TRBD1 (5 bases). V was trimmed by 8 bases and J by 6 bases, leaving 23 bases between them. CDR1 and CDR2 (germline): SNHLY, FYNNEI. The CDR3 covers 15 residues. CDR3 bases: TGTGCCAGCCTCCCGGCTGACAGAGTAATACTCGAGCAGTACTTC. Translating it yields CASLPADRVILEQYF.

This clonotype was detected ten times or more. The V gene is TRBV5-1, the J gene TRBJ1-1, with D uncertain. Trimming shortened V by 4 bases and J by 8 bases, and 18 bases separated the two germline ends. The CDR3 covers 14 residues. Germline values: CDR1 SGHRS, CDR2 YFSETQ. CDR3 in DNA: TGCGCCAGCAGCCCGGACGGTCAAAGGCGCGAAGCTTTCTTT. Translating it yields CASSPDGQRREAFF.

The chain has TRBV6-2 or TRBV6-3 and TRBJ2-7; D call uncertain. The CDR3 is made up of 11 amino acids. From germline, CDR1 is MNHEY and CDR2 SVGEGT. With 8 bases removed from V and 3 bases from J, the gap between germline ends came to 8 bases. The CDR3 is CASLYLYEQYF. The CDR3 nucleotides are TGTGCCAGCCTTTATCTCTACGAGCAGTACTTC.

This clonotype was observed at least ten times. The rearrangement uses TRBV7-8 and TRBJ2-2; 7 bases align to TRBD1. The CDR3 spans 15 residues. Trimming removed 4 bases from V and 4 bases from J; junction bases left unmatched: 6. Germline V gene lookup returns CDR1 SGHVS and CDR2 FQNEAQ. The CDR3 protein is CASSSMTGTTGELFF. Written as DNA, the CDR3 is TGTGCCAGCAGCTCGATGACAGGGACCACCGGGGAGCTGTTTTTT. Together with reference TRBV7-8 and TRBJ2-2, the CDR3 gives the full variable domain: GAGVSQSPRYKVAKRGQDVALRCDPISGHVSLFWYQQALGQGPEFLTYFQNEAQLDKSGLPSDRFFAERPEGSVSTLKIQRTQQEDSAVYLCASSSMTGTTGELFFGEGSRLTVL.